The 25 T cell receptor beta chains below all came from one sample that was sequenced in a study of cytomegalovirus exposure and HLA in healthy donors. Profiled with immunoSEQ multiplex PCR; TCRdb holds only in-frame clones, not every one. The sample consists of approximately 150,000 clones, roughly 86% of them appearing once. Sequenced: PBMCs. These receptors originate from a young man in good health and CMV-seropositive.

The rearrangement uses TRBV4-1 and TRBJ1-1, with unresolved D. V shed 0 bases and J shed 8 bases, with 10 bases lying between them. The CDR3 loop spans 13 amino acids. Germline V gene sequence: CDR1 MGHRA, CDR2 YSYEKL. The CDR3 nucleotides read TGCGCCAGCAGCCAAGATAACCGAGGGGAAGCTTTCTTT. Its protein product is CASSQDNRGEAFF.

This chain uses TRBV7-8 with TRBJ2-7, with TRBD2 matching 10 bases. In germline, CDR1 is SGHVS, CDR2 FQNEAQ. Trimming took 4 bases from V and 7 from J; bases not matched to a gene: 13. There are 16 residues in the CDR3. The CDR3: CASSSKGLAEAGEQYF. The CDR3 DNA is TGTGCCAGCAGCTCCAAAGGACTAGCGGAAGCCGGTGAGCAGTACTTC.

The chain has TRBV5-4 and TRBJ1-1; D not resolved. The CDR3 is 14 residues long. Looked up from germline, CDR1 is SGHNT and CDR2 is YYREEE (reference sequence). Trimming stripped 3 bases from V and 0 bases from J, with 9 bases between. In DNA, the CDR3 is TGTGCCAGCAGCTCCTACGGGGTGAACACTGAAGCTTTCTTT. Protein product: CASSSYGVNTEAFF.

The rearrangement links TRBV9 to TRBJ1-4, with 7 nucleotides matching TRBD1. The CDR3 is 18 residues long. The V gene's germline CDR1 is SGDLS and CDR2 YYNGEE. V shed 0 bases, J shed 2 bases, and the junction held 10 bases outside the gene matches. The CDR3 DNA reads as TGTGCCAGCAGCGTAGCCGGTTACAGGACAGGCACTAATGAAAAACTGTTTTTT. Its translation is CASSVAGYRTGTNEKLFF.

The V gene is TRBV6-5, the J gene TRBJ1-4, with D unclear. The germline V and J ends were trimmed by 11 bases and 5 bases, with 12 bases remaining between them. CDR1 and CDR2 from the germline V gene are MNHEY and SVGAGI. The CDR3 totals 12 residues. CDR3 sequence (DNA): TGTGCCGTAATGTCCCCCAATGAAAAACTGTTTTTT. Protein sequence: CAVMSPNEKLFF.

The chain links TRBV12-5 to TRBJ2-7, with D possibly being TRBD2 (6 bases). Germline V gene sequence: CDR1 LGHNT, CDR2 FRNRAP. This CDR3 is built from 16 residues. V dropped 2 bases and J dropped 5 bases, with 19 bases sitting between them. CDR3 bases: TGTGCTAGTGGTTTGTTACTCGGGACTGCGTATAACGAGCAGTACTTC. Translating it yields CASGLLLGTAYNEQYF.

The chain combines TRBV6-6 with TRBJ1-2; maybe TRBD1 (5 bases). V was cut by 0 bases and J by 5 bases, with 13 bases left in between. Per the germline V gene, CDR1 is MNHNY and CDR2 is SVGAGI (reference sequence). CDR3 length: 15 amino acids. CDR3 amino acids: CASSYSLTAIYGYTF. Written as DNA, the CDR3 is TGTGCCAGCAGTTACTCGCTGACAGCCATTTATGGCTACACCTTC.

The rearrangement links TRBV7-2 to TRBJ2-7, with 7 bases that match TRBD1. The J segment lost 5 bases and the V segment lost 3 bases, leaving 10 bases of the junction unmatched. The CDR3 extends over 15 amino acids. The germline CDR1 and CDR2 sequences are SGHTA and FQGNSA. CDR3 sequence (DNA): TGTGCCAGCAGCTTGAACTTCGCCAGGGGGAACGAGCAGTACTTC. The encoded protein is CASSLNFARGNEQYF.

The rearrangement joins TRBV28 to TRBJ2-3; 8 positions match TRBD2. V shed 6 bases, J shed 9 bases, and the junction held 14 bases outside the gene matches. This CDR3 is built from 15 residues. Per germline, CDR1 MDHEN and CDR2 SYDVKM. DNA for the CDR3: TGTGCCAGCAGCCGCGGAGCGGGGGAACCGACGACGCAGTATTTT. This gives the protein CASSRGAGEPTTQYF.

V usage is TRBV7-6 and J usage is TRBJ1-1; 9 bases are shared with TRBD1. Per the germline V gene, CDR1 is SGHVS and CDR2 is FNYEAQ. The CDR3 is 15 residues long. Losses at the gene ends were 4 bases for V and 0 bases for J; bases not matched to a gene: 3. The CDR3 region is CASSSGTGMNTEAFF. The CDR3 DNA sequence: TGTGCCAGCAGCTCAGGGACAGGGATGAACACTGAAGCTTTCTTT.

V and J are TRBV7-2 and TRBJ2-1; D gene ambiguous. Trimming stripped 5 bases from V and 5 bases from J, with 10 bases between. The CDR3 totals 13 residues. Per germline, CDR1 SGHTA and CDR2 FQGNSA. CDR3 amino acids: CASSGWSHNEQFF. The CDR3, as DNA: TGTGCCAGCAGCGGATGGAGCCACAATGAGCAGTTCTTC.

In nucleotides, the CDR3 is TGTGCCAGTAGCAGCCCGGGGAATGCGGGCAGACCCCACGAGCAGTACTTC. Its translation is CASSSPGNAGRPHEQYF. J is TRBJ2-7 and V is TRBV19; tentative D call: TRBD2 (5 bases). V was clipped by 6 bases and J by 5 bases, with 26 bases between them. Germline loops: CDR1 LNHDA, CDR2 SQIVND (reference sequence). The CDR3 is made up of 17 amino acids.

CDR3 amino acids: CASSVSGRADTGELFF. The CDR3 nucleotides read TGTGCCAGCAGCGTTAGCGGGAGGGCCGACACCGGGGAGCTGTTTTTT. This chain connects TRBV5-4 to TRBJ2-2; TRBD2 matches at 11 bases. J lost 3 bases, V lost 4 bases, and 5 bases had no gene match. This CDR3 is 16 amino acids long. Germline CDR1 and CDR2: SGHNT and YYREEE (reference sequence).

The rearrangement links TRBV28 to TRBJ1-2, with D hard to call. CDR3 length: 13 amino acids. In germline, CDR1 is MDHEN, CDR2 SYDVKM. Trimming pared 4 bases from V and 8 bases from J, leaving 14 bases between. CDR3 region: CASSSWREQGYTF. The CDR3 region has the DNA TGTGCCAGCAGTTCATGGAGGGAACAGGGCTACACCTTC.

J is TRBJ2-4 and V is TRBV27; D might be TRBD2 (6 bases). V gave up 4 bases and J gave up 4 bases, with 8 bases separating them. CDR3 length: 13 amino acids. Per germline, CDR1 MNHEY and CDR2 SMNVEV (reference sequence). This chain's CDR3 is CASSWGTKNIQYF. CDR3 bases: TGTGCCAGCAGTTGGGGGACTAAAAACATTCAGTACTTC.

The chain links TRBV29-1 to TRBJ2-1; D is uncertain. The V end was cut by 2 bases, the J end by 8 bases, with 4 bases between. The germline V gene encodes CDR1 SQVTM and CDR2 ANQGSEA. CDR3 length: 10 residues. The CDR3 nucleotides read TGCAGCGTTGAAAAGCATGAGCAGTTCTTC. It specifies CSVEKHEQFF.

The chain combines TRBV19 with TRBJ2-7; 9 nucleotides align to TRBD1. Germline V gives CDR1 LNHDA, CDR2 SQIVND (reference sequence). The CDR3 runs 14 residues. V lost 4 bases, J lost 7 bases, and 8 bases stayed unmatched. The CDR3 DNA is TGTGCCAGTAGTAGACGGGACAGGGACCTTGAGCAGTACTTC. This translates into CASSRRDRDLEQYF.

This clone was seen a handful of times. The rearrangement uses TRBV2 and TRBJ1-2; D not certain. CDR3 length equals 13 residues. The germline V and J ends were trimmed by 2 bases and 8 bases, with 12 bases remaining between them. The germline V gene has CDR1 SNHLY and CDR2 FYNNEI. The CDR3 protein is CASSELWVEGYTF. CDR3 DNA sequence: TGTGCCAGCAGTGAACTCTGGGTGGAGGGCTACACCTTC.

This clone has more than one count but fewer than ten. The chain couples TRBV6-6 to TRBJ1-2; D is uncertain. V gave up 6 bases and J gave up 10 bases, with 12 bases separating them. The CDR3 runs to 11 residues. From germline, CDR1 is MNHNY and CDR2 SVGAGI (reference sequence). This CDR3 is CASSYGLDYTF. The DNA of the CDR3 is TGTGCCAGCAGCTACGGACTTGACTACACCTTC.

A note on this clone: The sample carries other DNA sequences with the same CDR3. The chain recombines TRBV9 with TRBJ2-1; 10 nucleotides line up with TRBD2. Germline assignment: CDR1 SGDLS and CDR2 YYNGEE. The CDR3 is 15 amino acids. The ends lost 3 bases at V and 0 bases at J; junction bases unmatched: 0. The CDR3 loop reads CASSASGSSYNEQFF. The CDR3 DNA reads TGTGCCAGCAGCGCTAGCGGGAGCTCCTACAATGAGCAGTTCTTC.

The chain carries TRBV27 and TRBJ1-2; D is possibly TRBD1 (6 bases). The CDR3 covers 14 residues. The V gene's germline CDR1 is MNHEY and CDR2 SMNVEV (reference sequence). Trimming removed 3 bases from V and 3 bases from J, with 11 bases in between. The CDR3 nucleotides are TGTGCCAGCAGTTTCCAGGGGAAAGACTATGGCTACACCTTC. Encoded protein: CASSFQGKDYGYTF.

Only one count was recorded for this clone. The gene calls are TRBV6-1 and TRBJ1-1; D is undetermined. Germline CDR1 and CDR2: MNHNS and SASEGT. CDR3 length equals 13 residues. Trimming took off 7 bases at V and 5 bases at J, with 14 bases between the two ends. The CDR3 bases are TGTGCCAGCACCTTGCTCCCGGGAACTGAAGCTTTCTTT. It yields the protein CASTLLPGTEAFF.

V and J are TRBV5-1 and TRBJ2-1, with no clear D. Per germline, CDR1 SGHRS and CDR2 YFSETQ. The CDR3 runs 14 residues. V was pared by 2 bases and J by 6 bases, with 12 bases between. The CDR3 sequence is CASSFDNIPNEQFF. DNA of the CDR3: TGCGCCAGCAGCTTCGACAATATCCCCAATGAGCAGTTCTTC.

This chain connects TRBV5-5 to TRBJ2-7; TRBD2 matches 12 bases. The junction had 11 bases not matched to a gene; V was cut back by 5 bases and J by 5 bases. The CDR3 covers 16 residues. Looked up from germline, CDR1 is SGHKS and CDR2 is YYEKEE (reference sequence). CDR3 protein: CASREGRLAGVDEQYF. Written as DNA, the CDR3 is TGTGCCAGCAGGGAGGGCCGACTAGCGGGAGTGGACGAGCAGTACTTC.

The chain uses TRBV9 and TRBJ2-3; D unresolved. The CDR3 contains 17 residues. Between the trimmed V and J ends, which lost 3 bases and 3 bases, there was a span of 20 bases. Germline V gene data show CDR1 as SGDLS and CDR2 as YYNGEE. The CDR3, as DNA: TGTGCCAGCAGCGCCCAGACTCGCGCCGGTGGGACAGATACGCAGTATTTT. Amino acid sequence: CASSAQTRAGGTDTQYF.